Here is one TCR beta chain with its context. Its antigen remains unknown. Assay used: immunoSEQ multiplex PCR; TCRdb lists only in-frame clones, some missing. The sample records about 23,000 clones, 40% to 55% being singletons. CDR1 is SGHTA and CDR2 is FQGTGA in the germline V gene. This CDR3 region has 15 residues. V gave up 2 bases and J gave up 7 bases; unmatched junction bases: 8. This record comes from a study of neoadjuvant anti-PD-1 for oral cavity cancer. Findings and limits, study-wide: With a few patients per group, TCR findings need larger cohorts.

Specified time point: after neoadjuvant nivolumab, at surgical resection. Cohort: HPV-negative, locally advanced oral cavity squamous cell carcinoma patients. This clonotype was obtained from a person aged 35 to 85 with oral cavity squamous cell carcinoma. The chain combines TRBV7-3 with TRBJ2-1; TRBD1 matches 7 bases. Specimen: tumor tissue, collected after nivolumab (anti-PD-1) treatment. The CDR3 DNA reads TGTGCCAGCAGCTTACTGGGACGCAGGGGGAATGAGCAGTTCTTC. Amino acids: CASSLLGRRGNEQFF.